One sample yielded the 23 T cell receptor beta chains listed below, sequenced in a study of spatial heterogeneity in lung cancer. MiXCR, run by TCRdb on the 5' RACE reads, gives a single entry per CDR3 protein. The sample yields 95,000 to 120,000 distinct CDR3 sequences, 10% to 12% seen once. Sample time point: blood at routine non-recurrence follow-up after resection. This specimen consisted of PBMCs, obtained at follow-up. These receptors were collected from a female donor with early-stage non-small cell lung cancer.

This clonotype was counted many times. The chain uses TRBV12-3 or TRBV12-4 and TRBJ1-4; D not resolved. CDR3 length: 15 amino acids. V lost 6 bases, J lost 2 bases, and 13 bases lay in between. DNA for the CDR3: TGTGCCAGCAGGTACCAGGTGTTGACTAATGAAAAACTGTTTTTT. It is translated as CASRYQVLTNEKLFF.

This clonotype appeared many times. The chain couples TRBV20-1 to TRBJ1-1; D may be TRBD1 (6 bases). Germline CDR1 reads DFQATT; CDR2 reads SNEGSKA (reference sequence). The CDR3 has 12 amino acids. CDR3 protein: CSGQLENTEAFF. CDR3 nucleotide sequence: TGCAGCGGACAGCTCGAGAACACTGAAGCTTTCTTT.

In this sample, this clonotype turned up many times. The rearrangement joins TRBV5-1 to TRBJ2-2; D is uncertain. The V gene lost 0 bases and the J gene lost 3 bases, with 6 bases spanning the gap. From germline, CDR1 is SGHRS and CDR2 YFSETQ. The CDR3 has 14 residues. CDR3 region: CASSLALDTGELFF. The CDR3 DNA follows: TGCGCCAGCAGCTTGGCCCTGGACACCGGGGAGCTGTTTTTT.

This clonotype showed up many times. The gene calls are TRBV5-1 and TRBJ2-5, with D hard to call. The CDR3 covers 13 residues. The germline gives CDR1 SGHRS, CDR2 YFSETQ. Trimming removed 1 base at V and 2 bases at J, with 6 bases between. CDR3 region: CASSLNRQETQYF. The DNA for the CDR3 is TGCGCCAGCAGCTTGAACAGACAAGAGACCCAGTACTTC.

This clonotype was counted many times. CDR3 loop: CASRPGSGYSTDTQYF. Here the CDR3 DNA reads TGTGCCAGCAGACCGGGGAGCGGGTATTCCACAGATACGCAGTATTTT. The chain is built from TRBV27 and TRBJ2-3; perhaps TRBD2 as D (6 bases). The CDR3 runs 16 residues. The germline V and J ends were trimmed by 6 bases and 2 bases, with 18 bases remaining between them. Germline V lookup: CDR1 MNHEY, CDR2 SMNVEV (reference sequence).

A word on this clonotype: The junction does not match germline at one end; this may be a read error. The rearrangement links TRBV7-3 to TRBJ2-5; D gene ambiguous. Germline lookup yields CDR1 SGHTA and CDR2 FQGTGA. CDR3 length equals 14 residues. In DNA, the CDR3 is TGTGCCAGCAGCCCCTCTCCGGTCCAAGAGGCCCAGTACTTC. Its protein is CASSPSPVQEAQYF. The full variable domain, completed using reference TRBV7-3 and TRBJ2-5, is GAGVSQTPSNKVTEKGKYVELRCDPISGHTALYWYRQSLGQGPEFLIYFQGTGAADDSGLPNDRFFAVRPEGSVSTLKIQRTERGDSAVYLCASSPSPVQEAQYFGPGTRLLVL.

The chain combines TRBV11-2 with TRBJ2-3, with 8 bases that match TRBD2. Germline V lookup: CDR1 SGHAT, CDR2 FQNNGV. The CDR3 sequence is 16 residues long. J gave up 4 bases and V 3 bases, and 9 bases lay outside the gene matches. CDR3 in amino acids: CASSFISSGGPDTQYF. The CDR3 DNA reads TGTGCCAGCAGCTTCATTAGCTCGGGAGGGCCAGATACGCAGTATTTT.

The chain recombines TRBV6-2 or TRBV6-3 with TRBJ2-1; D gene unclear. V shed 2 bases and J shed 12 bases, with 17 bases lying between them. Germline V gene sequence: CDR1 MNHEY, CDR2 SVGEGT. The CDR3 totals 14 residues. The CDR3 DNA is TGTGCCAGCAGTTACAATAGGCAGGTTGAGCCGCAGTTCTTC. Translation gives CASSYNRQVEPQFF.

The chain combines TRBV6-6 with TRBJ1-5; TRBD1 matches at 7 bases. The CDR3 consists of 13 residues. CDR1 is MNHNY, CDR2 SVGAGI, per germline (reference sequence). The J segment lost 7 bases and the V segment lost 4 bases, leaving 4 bases of the junction unmatched. In DNA form, the CDR3 reads TGTGCCAGCAGTTCACAGGGGAAACAGCCCCAGCATTTT. It specifies CASSSQGKQPQHF.

This clonotype has a count of ten or more. The chain carries TRBV7-9 and TRBJ2-2, with 9 nucleotides matching TRBD1. Unmatched junction bases numbered 5, after V lost 5 bases and J lost 4 bases. In germline, CDR1 is SEHNR, CDR2 FQNEAQ (reference sequence). The CDR3 consists of 15 residues. CDR3 DNA sequence: TGTGCCAGCAGCCGGGACAGGGTTCGCACCGGGGAGCTGTTTTTT. This translates into CASSRDRVRTGELFF.

In its sample, this clonotype was seen many times. The rearrangement uses TRBV11-2 and TRBJ1-2; TRBD1 matches at 9 bases. CDR1 is SGHAT and CDR2 is FQNNGV in the germline V gene. The CDR3 consists of 17 residues. With V trimmed by 5 bases and J by 8 bases, 18 bases remained unmatched. The CDR3 sequence is CASSHIRRGQGRLGYTF. The CDR3 region has the DNA TGTGCCAGCAGCCATATCAGGCGGGGACAGGGACGGCTAGGCTACACCTTC.

The chain recombines TRBV11-2 with TRBJ2-5; no definite D call. This CDR3 contains 14 residues. V lost 5 bases and J lost 5, with 15 bases in between. The germline V gene has CDR1 SGHAT and CDR2 FQNNGV. Here the CDR3 DNA reads TGTGCCAGCAGCCCCCGGACGTTGGGGGAGACCCAGTACTTC. It encodes CASSPRTLGETQYF.

This clonotype was seen a few times. V and J are TRBV24-1 and TRBJ2-5; 7 bases agree with TRBD1. Per the germline V gene, CDR1 is KGHDR and CDR2 is SFDVKD. J lost 4 bases, V lost 3 bases, and 10 bases had no gene match. The CDR3 is 16 amino acids. CDR3: CATSDRGRGSGETQYF. The CDR3 bases are TGTGCCACCAGTGATAGGGGCAGGGGGTCGGGAGAGACCCAGTACTTC.

This clonotype turned up a few times. The V call is TRBV24-1, the J call TRBJ2-5; 11 positions match TRBD2. The CDR3 sequence is 13 residues long. Germline CDR1 and CDR2: KGHDR and SFDVKD. Trimming at V came to 4 bases and at J to 7 bases, leaving 1 base not matched to a gene. The CDR3 sequence: CATSEGLAATQYF. The CDR3 DNA sequence: TGTGCCACCAGTGAGGGACTAGCGGCGACCCAGTACTTC.

This clonotype occurred a few times. The J gene is TRBJ2-3, the V gene TRBV7-9; D is possibly TRBD1 (5 bases). Germline CDR1 and CDR2: SEHNR and FQNEAQ (reference sequence). The CDR3 extends over 16 amino acids. With 5 bases removed from V and 6 bases from J, the gap between germline ends came to 21 bases. The CDR3 coding sequence is TGTGCCAGCAGCCTATTCCCGGGCAGGGCAGGGGATACGCAGTATTTT. This codes for CASSLFPGRAGDTQYF. The entire variable domain, with the rest obtained from reference TRBV7-9 and TRBJ2-3, is as follows: DTGVSQNPRHKITKRGQNVTFRCDPISEHNRLYWYRQTLGQGPEFLTYFQNEAQLEKSRLLSDRFSAERPKGSFSTLEIQRTEQGDSAMYLCASSLFPGRAGDTQYFGPGTRLTVL.

There are many counts of this clonotype. The chain uses TRBV11-2 and TRBJ2-5; 9 bases line up with TRBD2. From germline, CDR1 is SGHAT and CDR2 FQNNGV. The V segment lost 5 bases and the J segment 5 bases; nucleotides outside the gene matches: 6. The CDR3 sequence is 14 residues long. The CDR3 region is CASSPIAGEETQYF. In DNA, the CDR3 is TGTGCCAGCAGCCCCATAGCGGGAGAGGAGACCCAGTACTTC.

This clonotype was seen more than once but under ten times. V gene TRBV6-6 combines with J gene TRBJ2-2; D remains ambiguous. CDR3 length: 14 residues. The V gene's germline CDR1 is MNHNY and CDR2 SVGAGI (reference sequence). V lost 6 bases to trimming and J lost 0 bases, with 8 bases between them. The CDR3, as DNA: TGTGCCAGCAGCCGTAGGGCGAACACCGGGGAGCTGTTTTTT. It is translated as CASSRRANTGELFF.

The V and J genes are TRBV28 and TRBJ2-4; D not certain. The CDR3 runs to 14 residues. The germline V gene has CDR1 MDHEN and CDR2 SYDVKM. Between the trimmed V and J ends, which lost 6 bases and 0 bases, there was a span of 9 bases. The CDR3, as DNA: TGTGCCAGCAGGAGGTCATTAGCCAAAAACATTCAGTACTTC. Amino acid sequence: CASRRSLAKNIQYF.

This clonotype was detected a few times. The chain combines TRBV4-2 with TRBJ2-1; perhaps TRBD2 as D (6 bases). This CDR3 comprises 15 residues. CDR1 is LGHNA and CDR2 is YNFKEQ in the germline V gene. The V and J ends lost 3 bases and 8 bases respectively, with 17 bases between them. Here the CDR3 reads CASSHSSGVGHEQFF. Written as DNA, the CDR3 is TGTGCCAGCAGCCATTCATCGGGAGTTGGGCATGAGCAGTTCTTC.

The rearrangement links TRBV5-6 to TRBJ2-7, with 8 nucleotides matching TRBD1. Germline trimming cut 5 bases from V and 3 bases from J; bases unmatched to any gene: 13. CDR1 is SGHDT, CDR2 YYEEEE, per germline. The CDR3 contains 16 residues. The CDR3 protein is CASRVQGANGIYEQYF. Here the CDR3 DNA reads TGTGCCAGCAGGGTCCAGGGGGCGAACGGTATCTACGAGCAGTACTTC.

The chain is built from TRBV12-3 or TRBV12-4 and TRBJ2-3, with 7 bases identical to TRBD1. Unmatched junction bases numbered 8, after V lost 5 bases and J lost 3 bases. CDR3 length equals 15 residues. The CDR3 spells CASSEGGPRTDTQYF. The CDR3 DNA reads as TGTGCCAGCAGTGAAGGGGGCCCAAGGACAGATACGCAGTATTTT.

This clonotype has a handful of counts. V usage is TRBV5-1 and J usage is TRBJ2-5; 7 bases fit TRBD2. CDR3 length equals 16 residues. Germline values: CDR1 SGHRS, CDR2 YFSETQ. V was pared by 0 bases and J by 1 base, with 6 bases of the junction left unmatched. The CDR3 protein is CASSLEVGGTQETQYF. The DNA of the CDR3 is TGCGCCAGCAGCTTGGAGGTGGGAGGGACCCAAGAGACCCAGTACTTC.

This clonotype was seen at least ten times. The CDR3 region is CSVERSQETQYF. CDR3 coding DNA: TGCAGCGTTGAGCGGTCCCAAGAGACCCAGTACTTC. V and J are TRBV29-1 and TRBJ2-5, with D unresolved. The CDR3 consists of 12 residues. V was trimmed by 3 bases and J by 1 base, leaving 6 bases between them. Germline V lookup: CDR1 SQVTM, CDR2 ANQGSEA.